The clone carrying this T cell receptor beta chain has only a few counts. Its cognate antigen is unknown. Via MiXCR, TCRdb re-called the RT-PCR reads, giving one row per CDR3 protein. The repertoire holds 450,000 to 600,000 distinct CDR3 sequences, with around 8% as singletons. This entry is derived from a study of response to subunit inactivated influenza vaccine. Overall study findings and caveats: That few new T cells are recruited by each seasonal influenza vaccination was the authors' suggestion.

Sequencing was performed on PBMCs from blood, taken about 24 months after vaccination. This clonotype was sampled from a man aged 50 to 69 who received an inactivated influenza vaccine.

The CDR3 sequence: CAISEQGHNEQFF. In DNA, the CDR3 is TGTGCCATCAGTGAGCAAGGGCACAATGAGCAGTTCTTC. The chain couples TRBV10-3 to TRBJ2-1; D gene uncertain. The CDR3 has 13 amino acids. Germline CDR1 is ENHRY and CDR2 is SYGVKD. V shed 2 bases and J shed 5 bases, with 7 bases lying between them.